The 4 T cell receptor beta chains given below trace back to one sample, sequenced in a study of blood T cells in healthy people across ages. The authors ran a second PCR of about 6 to 11 cycles using a sample-barcoded 5' primer and a J-beta primer mix. One entry per CDR3 protein, called by TCRdb with MiXCR from the 5' RACE reads. The sample includes roughly 900,000 distinct CDR3 sequences, under 50% of them seen just once. Material: blood. The source of these receptors is a young man in good health.

The chain links TRBV28 to TRBJ2-5; TRBD2 agrees at 7 bases. Germline trimming cut 1 base from V and 1 base from J; bases unmatched to any gene: 3. CDR1 and CDR2 (germline): MDHEN, SYDVKM. The CDR3 totals 15 residues. CDR3: CASSLSPSGQETQYF. DNA of the CDR3: TGTGCCAGCAGTTTATCCCCTAGCGGCCAAGAGACCCAGTACTTC.

The rearrangement joins TRBV2 to TRBJ2-3, with D uncertain. Between the trimmed V and J ends, which lost 6 bases and 3 bases, there was a span of 10 bases. The CDR3 contains 13 residues. Germline lookup yields CDR1 SNHLY and CDR2 FYNNEI. Here the CDR3 DNA reads TGTGCCAGCAGGGGCAGTGAGACAGATACGCAGTATTTT. Its protein is CASRGSETDTQYF.

This clonotype is a singleton in its sample. The genes are TRBV6-1 and TRBJ1-5; tentative D call: TRBD1 (5 bases). CDR3 length: 16 amino acids. Trimming pared 1 base from V and 4 bases from J, leaving 14 bases between. Germline V gene sequence: CDR1 MNHNS, CDR2 SASEGT. The CDR3 bases are TGTGCCAGCAGTGAAGTTGGAGGGGCCCGAAATCAGCCCCAGCATTTT. This translates into CASSEVGGARNQPQHF.

This clonotype has more than one count but fewer than ten. This rearrangement joins TRBV7-8 to TRBJ2-7; D remains ambiguous. V dropped 7 bases and J dropped 3 bases, with 13 bases sitting between them. The CDR3 runs to 13 residues. Germline assignment: CDR1 SGHVS and CDR2 FQNEAQ. In DNA, the CDR3 is TGTGCCAGCACTTACGAGGAAAGCTACGAGCAGTACTTC. It yields the protein CASTYEESYEQYF. The full variable domain, its missing parts supplied by reference TRBV7-8 and TRBJ2-7, is GAGVSQSPRYKVAKRGQDVALRCDPISGHVSLFWYQQALGQGPEFLTYFQNEAQLDKSGLPSDRFFAERPEGSVSTLKIQRTQQEDSAVYLCASTYEESYEQYFGPGTRLTVT.